Each of the 17 T cell receptor beta chains below was sequenced from the same sample in a study of T cell responses to AZD1222 COVID-19 vaccine. Only in-frame clones appear in the TCRdb table, and some are missing; sequencing was by immunoSEQ multiplex PCR. Counted here are about 70,000 clones, roughly 86% occurring once; the ten biggest clones make up roughly 5%. The sequences come from peripheral blood, collected on day 0 of MenACWY control vaccination. These receptors came from an adult in good health.

The rearrangement links TRBV25-1 to TRBJ1-5, with D possibly TRBD1 on 6 matching bases. The CDR3 sequence is 14 residues long. Trimming took off 3 bases at V and 4 bases at J, with 10 bases between the two ends. CDR1 and CDR2 from the germline V gene are MGHDK and SYGVNS. CDR3 DNA sequence: TGTGCCAGCAGTGAGACAGGCTATAATCAGCCCCAGCATTTT. This sequence encodes CASSETGYNQPQHF.

The chain is built from TRBV11-2 and TRBJ1-2; D possibly corresponds to TRBD1 (6 bases). Trimming left V 3 bases short and J 2 bases short, with 16 bases between. CDR3 size: 16 residues. CDR1 is SGHAT and CDR2 is FQNNGV in the germline V gene. The chain's CDR3 is CASSFNDRPPNYGYTF. CDR3 bases: TGTGCCAGCAGCTTTAATGACAGGCCCCCGAACTATGGCTACACCTTC.

This clone was detected only a few times. The CDR3 region is CASQIATGTGYGYTF. DNA of the CDR3: TGTGCCAGCCAGATAGCTACCGGGACAGGCTATGGCTACACCTTC. The chain carries TRBV6-5 and TRBJ1-2; 8 bases match TRBD1. The CDR3 consists of 15 residues. The germline gives CDR1 MNHEY, CDR2 SVGAGI. The junction had 12 bases not matched to a gene; V was cut back by 8 bases and J by 4 bases.

V is TRBV11-3 and J is TRBJ2-3; the match to TRBD2 covers 7 bases. CDR1 and CDR2 from the germline V gene are SGHNT and YENEEA. J lost 5 bases, V lost 2 bases, and 10 bases had no gene match. CDR3 length: 16 residues. CDR3 bases: TGTGCCAGCAGCTTACAATCGGGGGGTTTGGGAGATACGCAGTATTTT. This translates into CASSLQSGGLGDTQYF.

The chain joins TRBV12-3 or TRBV12-4 to TRBJ1-2, with a possible D match to TRBD1 (6 bases). V was cut by 4 bases and J by 8 bases, with 11 bases left in between. There are 12 residues in the CDR3. The CDR3 DNA follows: TGTGCCAGCAGTTGGACAGCGCAAGGCTACACCTTC. Amino acids: CASSWTAQGYTF.

DNA for the CDR3: TGCAGTGCTAGTCCCGGACAGGTTAATCAGCCCCAGCATTTT. This codes for CSASPGQVNQPQHF. The rearrangement joins TRBV20-1 to TRBJ1-5; 7 bases are a match to TRBD1. Germline V CDR1 and CDR2: DFQATT, SNEGSKA (reference sequence). Unmatched junction bases numbered 6, after V lost 3 bases and J lost 4 bases. The CDR3 runs 14 residues.

This rearrangement joins TRBV3-1 (or the pseudogene TRBV3-2) to TRBJ1-6; TRBD1 matches at 9 bases. CDR1 and CDR2 from the germline V gene are LGHDT and YNNKEL (reference sequence). V lost 1 base to trimming and J lost 4 bases; unmatched junction nucleotides: 8. CDR3 length: 18 amino acids. The CDR3 spells CASSQVAPGQGYNSPLHF. The CDR3 nucleotides are TGTGCCAGCAGCCAAGTTGCCCCGGGACAGGGTTATAATTCACCCCTCCACTTT.

This chain links TRBV5-1 with TRBJ2-2; 8 bases line up with TRBD2. V shed 2 bases, J shed 0 bases, and the junction held 3 bases outside the gene matches. Germline assignment: CDR1 SGHRS and CDR2 YFSETQ. The length of the CDR3 is 16 residues. The DNA for the CDR3 is TGCGCCAGCAGCTTCACAGCGGGGGCGAACACCGGGGAGCTGTTTTTT. It codes for CASSFTAGANTGELFF.

The V call is TRBV7-9, the J call TRBJ1-2, with 7 bases lining up with TRBD1. Unmatched junction bases numbered 3, after V lost 4 bases and J lost 4 bases. The CDR3 totals 13 residues. The germline V gene has CDR1 SEHNR and CDR2 FQNEAQ (reference sequence). In DNA form, the CDR3 reads TGTGCCAGCAGCTACACAGGGGCCTATGGCTACACCTTC. Its translation: CASSYTGAYGYTF.

This clone was observed once. The V and J genes are TRBV5-1 and TRBJ1-6, with 8 bases lining up with TRBD1. The CDR3 runs 16 residues. The V and J ends lost 4 bases and 12 bases, in that order; junction bases with no gene match: 15. Germline loops: CDR1 SGHRS, CDR2 YFSETQ. The CDR3 spells CASSTGQGGQSGPLHF. For the CDR3, the DNA is TGCGCCAGCAGCACCGGACAGGGTGGGCAGTCCGGACCCCTCCACTTT. Supplemented by reference TRBV5-1 and TRBJ1-6, the full variable domain reads KAGVTQTPRYLIKTRGQQVTLSCSPISGHRSVSWYQQTPGQGLQFLFEYFSETQRNKGNFPGRFSGRQFSNSRSEMNVSTLELGDSALYLCASSTGQGGQSGPLHFGNGTRLTVT.

This rearrangement joins TRBV2 to TRBJ1-5; D might be TRBD1 (5 bases). The V and J ends lost 11 bases and 3 bases respectively, with 14 bases between them. The CDR3 runs 13 residues. The germline V gene has CDR1 SNHLY and CDR2 FYNNEI. The DNA of the CDR3 is TGTGCCTCAGAATGGGGGGACAATCAGCCCCAGCATTTT. Translating gives CASEWGDNQPQHF. Filled out from reference TRBV2 and TRBJ1-5, the complete variable domain reads EPEVTQTPSHQVTQMGQEVILRCVPISNHLYFYWYRQILGQKVEFLVSFYNNEISEKSEIFDDQFSVERPDGSNFTLKIRSTKLEDSAMYFCASEWGDNQPQHFGDGTRLSIL.

CDR3 sequence reads: CASSQEGPGETSYEQYF. The CDR3 DNA reads as TGTGCCAGCAGCCAAGAGGGGCCAGGGGAAACCTCCTACGAGCAGTACTTC. This sequence joins TRBV4-2 and TRBJ2-7; D is perhaps TRBD1 (6 bases). Germline CDR1 reads LGHNA; CDR2 reads YNFKEQ. Deletions cut 0 bases from V and 0 bases from J, with 15 bases between. This CDR3 has 17 residues.

The V and J genes are TRBV30 and TRBJ1-2, with D perhaps matching TRBD1 (5 bases). This CDR3 contains 13 residues. Looked up from germline, CDR1 is GTSNPN and CDR2 is SVGIG (reference sequence). Trimming pared 2 bases from V and 1 base from J, leaving 8 bases between. The CDR3 loop reads CAWSTQDNYGYTF. The CDR3 DNA reads TGTGCCTGGAGTACACAGGATAACTATGGCTACACCTTC.

The chain uses TRBV2 and TRBJ1-1; D gene unclear. Deletions cut 0 bases from V and 4 bases from J, with 6 bases between. CDR3 length equals 13 residues. Per germline, CDR1 SNHLY and CDR2 FYNNEI. Here the CDR3 reads CASSEAHPTEAFF. CDR3 in DNA: TGTGCCAGCAGTGAAGCCCACCCCACTGAAGCTTTCTTT.

This chain's CDR3 is CASSHEASENYGYTF. The CDR3 DNA follows: TGTGCCAGCAGCCACGAAGCCTCGGAAAACTATGGCTACACCTTC. The gene calls are TRBV4-2 and TRBJ1-2; unclear D gene. V was pared by 3 bases and J by 2 bases, with 13 bases between. CDR1 LGHNA and CDR2 YNFKEQ come from the germline V gene. The CDR3 contains 15 residues.

This sequence joins TRBV4-3 and TRBJ1-1; D not resolved. The germline gives CDR1 LGHNA, CDR2 YSLEER. The ends were cut back, 0 bases at V and 4 bases at J, with 12 bases in the middle. CDR3 length equals 15 residues. This CDR3 reads CASSQEYMGSTEAFF. The CDR3 DNA is TGCGCCAGCAGCCAAGAGTATATGGGTAGCACTGAAGCTTTCTTT.

This chain joins TRBV19 and TRBJ2-4; D is possibly TRBD1 or TRBD2 (6 bases each). This CDR3 has 16 residues. V lost 3 bases and J lost 1, with 13 bases in between. CDR1 is LNHDA, CDR2 SQIVND, per germline (reference sequence). The DNA for the CDR3 is TGTGCCAGTAGTATGGTGGGGGGCCAGGCCAAAAACATTCAGTACTTC. Translation: CASSMVGGQAKNIQYF. Full variable domain (outside the CDR3, taken from reference TRBV19 and TRBJ2-4): DGGITQSPKYLFRKEGQNVTLSCEQNLNHDAMYWYRQDPGQGLRLIYYSQIVNDFQKGDIAEGYSVSREKKESFPLTVTSAQKNPTAFYLCASSMVGGQAKNIQYFGAGTRLSVL.